A selection of T cell receptor beta chains follows, all from one sample in a study of blood T cell repertoires in COVID-19. The data were produced by immunoSEQ multiplex PCR, yet TCRdb's version contains in-frame clones alone and is incomplete. The table shows about 220,000 clones, with approximately 85% occurring only once. The sample was peripheral blood. These receptors were obtained from a man in his fifties who had recovered from COVID-19. Both conserved end residues are part of each CDR3. Each record gives: V gene, clone size, J gene, D gene, CDR3 DNA, CDR3 protein. A D gene is named only where the DNA matches it firmly. Some rows mark clone size as missing; the rest say once, few, many or name a class of expanded clone.

V gene: TRBV27
clone size: -
J gene: TRBJ2-6
D gene: TRBD1
CDR3 DNA: TGTGCCAGCAGTTTATTCTGGCCCGGGACAGGGGGGGCTAGCTCTGGGGCCAACGTCCTGACTTTC
CDR3 protein: CASSLFWPGTGGASSGANVLTF

V gene: TRBV7-9
clone size: few
J gene: TRBJ1-1
D gene: -
CDR3 DNA: TGTGCCAGCAGCTTAACGGGGGGCAACACTGAAGCTTTCTTT
CDR3 protein: CASSLTGGNTEAFF

V gene: TRBV7-9
clone size: once
J gene: TRBJ2-1
D gene: TRBD2
CDR3 DNA: TGTGCCAGCAGCCGAGGACTAGCGGAAAACAATGAGCAGTTCTTC
CDR3 protein: CASSRGLAENNEQFF

V gene: TRBV30
clone size: few
J gene: TRBJ1-6
D gene: -
CDR3 DNA: TGTGCCTGGAGTGTACACCGGGGAGGGGTCTCCAATTCACCCCTCCACTTT
CDR3 protein: CAWSVHRGGVSNSPLHF

V gene: TRBV19
clone size: once
J gene: TRBJ1-5
D gene: -
CDR3 DNA: TGTGCCAGTAAAGGGCAGGGAAGCCAGCCCCAGCATTTT
CDR3 protein: CASKGQGSQPQHF

V gene: TRBV5-4
clone size: few
J gene: TRBJ1-2
D gene: TRBD1
CDR3 DNA: TGTGCCAGCAGAGTTAGGACAGGGGATGGCTACACCTTC
CDR3 protein: CASRVRTGDGYTF

V gene: TRBV3-1/TRBV3-2
clone size: once
J gene: TRBJ2-5
D gene: TRBD2
CDR3 DNA: TGTGCCAGCAGCCACCAAGGACTAGCGGGAGTCGGGAGAGAGACCCAGTACTTC
CDR3 protein: CASSHQGLAGVGRETQYF

V gene: TRBV29-1
clone size: -
J gene: TRBJ2-5
D gene: -
CDR3 DNA: TGCAGCGTCCGGTGGGGGGTCATGACCCAGTACTTC
CDR3 protein: CSVRWGVMTQYF

V gene: TRBV6-5
clone size: -
J gene: TRBJ2-1
D gene: TRBD2
CDR3 DNA: TGTGCCACCCGGAGCCGGGAGGCCAGCAATGAGCAGTTCTTC
CDR3 protein: CATRSREASNEQFF

V gene: TRBV3-1/TRBV3-2
clone size: -
J gene: TRBJ2-1
D gene: -
CDR3 DNA: TGTGCCAGCAGCCGACGACAGGACAATGAGCAGTTCTTC
CDR3 protein: CASSRRQDNEQFF

V gene: TRBV12-1
clone size: -
J gene: TRBJ2-5
D gene: -
CDR3 DNA: TGTGCCAGCAGCTCGGACGTAGCGGGGGAGACCCAGTACTTC
CDR3 protein: CASSSDVAGETQYF

V gene: TRBV15
clone size: -
J gene: TRBJ1-2
D gene: TRBD1
CDR3 DNA: TGTGCCACCAGCAGAGAGAAACAGGGGAGCTATGGCTACACCTTC
CDR3 protein: CATSREKQGSYGYTF

V gene: TRBV6-5
clone size: -
J gene: TRBJ1-4
D gene: -
CDR3 DNA: TGTGCCAGCTCCCGGGGGTTCGGTAATGAAAAACTGTTTTTT
CDR3 protein: CASSRGFGNEKLFF

V gene: TRBV6-5
clone size: -
J gene: TRBJ2-2
D gene: TRBD1
CDR3 DNA: TGTGCCAGCAGGAGAACAGGGGGGAATCCCGGGGAGCTGTTTTTT
CDR3 protein: CASRRTGGNPGELFF

V gene: TRBV6-1
clone size: -
J gene: TRBJ2-7
D gene: -
CDR3 DNA: TGTGCCAGCAGTGAAGACGCGGGTTACGAGCAGTACTTC
CDR3 protein: CASSEDAGYEQYF